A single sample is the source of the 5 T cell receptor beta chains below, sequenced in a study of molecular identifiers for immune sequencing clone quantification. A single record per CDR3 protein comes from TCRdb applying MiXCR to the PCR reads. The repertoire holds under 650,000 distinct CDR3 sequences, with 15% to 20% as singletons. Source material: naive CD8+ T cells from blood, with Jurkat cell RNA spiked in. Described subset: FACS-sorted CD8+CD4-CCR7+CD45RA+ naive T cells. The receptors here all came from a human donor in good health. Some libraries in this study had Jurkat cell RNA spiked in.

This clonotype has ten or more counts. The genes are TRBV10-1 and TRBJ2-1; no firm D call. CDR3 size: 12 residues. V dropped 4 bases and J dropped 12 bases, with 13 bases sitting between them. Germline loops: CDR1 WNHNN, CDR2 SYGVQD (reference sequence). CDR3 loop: CASSVDTIVQFF. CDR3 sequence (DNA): TGCGCCAGCAGTGTCGACACTATAGTGCAGTTCTTC.

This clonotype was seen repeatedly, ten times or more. CDR3 residues: CASSWGLAKTQYF. The DNA for the CDR3 is TGTGCCAGCAGCTGGGGACTAGCAAAGACCCAGTACTTC. J is TRBJ2-5 and V is TRBV13; TRBD2 matches at 9 bases. Germline-derived CDR1 and CDR2 are PRHDT and FYEKMQ (reference sequence). V lost 4 bases to trimming and J lost 6 bases; unmatched junction nucleotides: 3. This CDR3 region has 13 residues.

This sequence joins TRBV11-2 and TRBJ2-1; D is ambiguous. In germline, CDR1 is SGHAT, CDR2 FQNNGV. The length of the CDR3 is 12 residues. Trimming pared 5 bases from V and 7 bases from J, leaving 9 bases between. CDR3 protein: CASSPHLNEQFF. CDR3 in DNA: TGTGCCAGCAGCCCACACCTGAATGAGCAGTTCTTC.

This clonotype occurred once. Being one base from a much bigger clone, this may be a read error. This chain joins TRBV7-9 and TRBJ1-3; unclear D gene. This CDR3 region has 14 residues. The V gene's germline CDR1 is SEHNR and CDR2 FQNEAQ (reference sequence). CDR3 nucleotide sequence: TGTGCCAGCAGCGAACACATCTCTGGAAACACCACATATTTT. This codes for CASSEHISGNTTYF.

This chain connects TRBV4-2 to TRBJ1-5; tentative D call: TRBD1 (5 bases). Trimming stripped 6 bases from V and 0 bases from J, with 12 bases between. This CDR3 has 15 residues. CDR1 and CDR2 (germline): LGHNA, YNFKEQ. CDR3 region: CASSPDRNSNQPQHF. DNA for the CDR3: TGTGCCAGCAGTCCCGACAGAAATAGCAATCAGCCCCAGCATTTT.